Listed below are T cell receptor beta chains from one sample, sequenced in a study of blood T cell repertoires in COVID-19. Assay used: immunoSEQ multiplex PCR; TCRdb lists only in-frame clones, some missing. The repertoire holds about 200,000 clones, with less than 85% as singletons. Sample: PBMCs or T cells enriched from blood (not recorded which). The source is a woman aged 60-75 years with acute COVID-19. Both conserved end residues are part of each CDR3. D genes are given only for firm matches. Clone size, where shown, is once, few, many, or a class for clones that have expanded.

V,size,J,D,CDR3,DNA
TRBV11-2,NA,TRBJ1-2,NA,CASSLYRGGYTF,TGTGCCAGCAGCTTATACCGGGGTGGCTACACCTTC
TRBV7-2,NA,TRBJ1-2,TRBD1,CASSSRTGGPDYGYTF,TGTGCCAGCAGCTCCCGGACAGGGGGCCCCGATTATGGCTACACCTTC
TRBV3-1/TRBV3-2,NA,TRBJ1-2,TRBD1,CASTIQGAGDYGYTF,TGTGCCAGCACCATCCAGGGGGCTGGGGACTATGGCTACACCTTC
TRBV25-1,few,TRBJ2-7,TRBD2,CASSEGLAGENEQYF,TGTGCCAGCAGTGAAGGGCTAGCGGGAGAAAACGAGCAGTACTTC
TRBV7-2,NA,TRBJ1-1,NA,CASSLGAVRTEAFF,TGTGCCAGCAGCTTAGGGGCCGTACGCACTGAAGCTTTCTTT
TRBV19,few,TRBJ1-5,TRBD1,CASTKGGQQPQHF,TGTGCCAGTACCAAGGGGGGACAGCAGCCCCAGCATTTT
TRBV29-1,NA,TRBJ1-4,NA,CSVGGRANEKLFF,TGCAGCGTTGGCGGCAGAGCTAATGAAAAACTGTTTTTT
TRBV3-1/TRBV3-2,NA,TRBJ2-5,NA,CASSQDLGLGKETQYF,TGTGCCAGCAGCCAAGATCTAGGATTAGGAAAAGAGACCCAGTACTTC
TRBV6-5,few,TRBJ2-1,NA,CASSDQGGEQFF,TGTGCCAGCAGCGACCAGGGTGGTGAGCAGTTCTTC
TRBV19,NA,TRBJ2-4,NA,CASSISRPGEQRLAKNIQYF,TGTGCCAGTAGTATAAGTAGGCCAGGGGAACAAAGATTAGCCAAAAACATTCAGTACTTC
TRBV30,few,TRBJ1-5,TRBD1,CAWSGQGIGQPQHF,TGTGCCTGGAGTGGACAGGGGATTGGACAGCCCCAGCATTTT
TRBV3-1/TRBV3-2,NA,TRBJ2-5,TRBD1,CASSQDTRGETQYF,TGTGCCAGCAGCCAAGATACCAGGGGGGAGACCCAGTACTTC
TRBV5-4,NA,TRBJ2-7,TRBD1,CASSQPGQEFEQYF,TGTGCCAGCAGCCAACCGGGACAGGAATTCGAGCAGTACTTC
TRBV15,NA,TRBJ2-1,TRBD2,CATSSLRGGGQFF,TGTGCCACCAGCTCCCTACGGGGGGGAGGGCAGTTCTTC
TRBV6-5,NA,TRBJ2-5,NA,CASRLLEGETQYF,TGTGCCAGCAGGTTACTAGAGGGAGAGACCCAGTACTTC
TRBV5-4,NA,TRBJ1-2,NA,CASSSSTDYGYTF,TGTGCCAGCAGCTCATCGACAGACTATGGCTACACCTTC
TRBV15,NA,TRBJ2-3,TRBD1,CATSRSGTGSTDTQYF,TGTGCCACCAGCAGATCCGGGACAGGGAGCACAGATACGCAGTATTTT
TRBV9,NA,TRBJ1-4,TRBD1,CASSGGLDRGSEKLFF,TGTGCCAGCAGCGGGGGATTAGACAGGGGAAGTGAAAAACTGTTTTTT
TRBV2,NA,TRBJ1-4,TRBD1,CASRPGTGPEKLFF,TGTGCCAGCAGACCCGGGACAGGGCCTGAAAAACTGTTTTTT
TRBV7-2,NA,TRBJ1-1,TRBD1,CASSLRRPGQGNTEAFF,TGTGCCAGCAGCTTAAGGCGGCCGGGACAGGGGAACACTGAAGCTTTCTTT
TRBV28,NA,TRBJ1-2,NA,CASSRGFNGYTF,TGTGCCAGCAGTAGGGGGTTTAATGGCTACACCTTC
TRBV9,NA,TRBJ2-1,TRBD1,CASSVTGENNEQFF,TGTGCCAGCAGCGTAACAGGGGAGAACAATGAGCAGTTCTTC
TRBV5-4,NA,TRBJ2-3,TRBD2,CATRREGGLMIGGTQYF,TGTGCCACACGCCGGGAGGGAGGGCTGATGATCGGAGGTACGCAGTATTTT
TRBV6-2/TRBV6-3,NA,TRBJ1-2,NA,CASSETRGGYTF,TGTGCCAGCAGCGAAACCCGCGGGGGCTACACCTTC
TRBV28,NA,TRBJ1-4,NA,CASRTGNNEKLFF,TGTGCCAGCAGGACAGGAAATAATGAAAAACTGTTTTTT
TRBV5-1,NA,TRBJ1-2,TRBD1,CASSLTDRAGGYTF,TGCGCCAGCAGCTTGACCGACAGGGCGGGGGGCTACACCTTC
TRBV28,NA,TRBJ2-5,TRBD1,CASSCLGQGCQETQYF,TGTGCCAGCAGTTGCTTGGGACAGGGGTGTCAAGAGACCCAGTACTTC
TRBV10-1,NA,TRBJ2-7,TRBD1,CASSTTGAEQYF,TGCGCCAGCAGTACCACAGGGGCCGAGCAGTACTTC
TRBV11-2,NA,TRBJ1-1,NA,CASSLGTVNTEAFF,TGTGCCAGCAGCTTAGGGACAGTAAACACTGAAGCTTTCTTT
TRBV5-1,NA,TRBJ2-5,TRBD1,CASHRQGDTGETQYF,TGCGCCAGCCACCGCCAGGGGGATACGGGAGAGACCCAGTACTTC
TRBV3-1/TRBV3-2,few,TRBJ1-5,NA,CASSQDTRVQPQHF,TGTGCCAGCAGCCAAGATACGAGGGTTCAGCCCCAGCATTTT
TRBV7-6,once,TRBJ1-4,NA,CASSGDWGEKLFF,TGTGCCAGCAGCGGGGACTGGGGTGAAAAACTGTTTTTT
TRBV4-3,NA,TRBJ1-2,NA,CASRITGKWNGYTF,TGCGCCAGCAGAATAACAGGGAAATGGAATGGCTACACCTTC
TRBV28,NA,TRBJ1-5,TRBD1,CASRDGQGASPQHF,TGTGCCAGCAGGGATGGACAGGGGGCGAGTCCCCAGCATTTT
TRBV7-6,NA,TRBJ1-3,NA,CASSLGFRASSLRNTIYF,TGTGCCAGCAGCTTAGGATTCAGGGCCTCATCGTTGAGAAACACCATATATTTT
TRBV7-2,NA,TRBJ2-1,TRBD2,CASSLGAGGPPYNEQFF,TGTGCCAGCAGCTTAGGAGCGGGAGGGCCACCCTACAATGAGCAGTTCTTC
TRBV30,NA,TRBJ1-2,NA,CAWSDMGPGYGYTF,TGTGCCTGGAGTGATATGGGGCCAGGATATGGCTACACCTTC
TRBV24-1,NA,TRBJ1-4,NA,CATSEPGRGKLFF,TGTGCCACCAGTGAACCGGGCCGGGGAAAACTGTTTTTT
TRBV5-1,NA,TRBJ2-3,NA,CASSLRGDTQYF,TGCGCCAGCAGCTTAAGGGGAGATACGCAGTATTTT
TRBV30,NA,TRBJ1-4,NA,CAWEGSGTNEKLFF,TGTGCCTGGGAAGGTTCCGGGACTAATGAAAAACTGTTTTTT
TRBV6-5,NA,TRBJ1-5,NA,CASSNRGNQPQHF,TGTGCCAGCAGTAACAGGGGCAATCAGCCCCAGCATTTT
TRBV18,few,TRBJ1-5,TRBD1,CASSSQQGARQPQHF,TGTGCCAGCTCATCACAACAGGGGGCTCGTCAGCCCCAGCATTTT
TRBV25-1,NA,TRBJ1-1,NA,CASSVLQGNTEAFF,TGTGCCAGCAGTGTACTACAGGGGAACACTGAAGCTTTCTTT
TRBV6-2/TRBV6-3,few,TRBJ1-2,NA,CASSYIEQIYGYTF,TGTGCCAGCAGTTACATTGAACAGATCTATGGCTACACCTTC
TRBV7-5,NA,TRBJ2-1,NA,CARSTIIAGLPGGEQFF,TGTGCCAGAAGCACGATTATAGCGGGACTCCCTGGGGGTGAGCAGTTCTTC
TRBV10-2,NA,TRBJ2-3,NA,CASSESVGLASTDTQYF,TGCGCCAGCAGTGAGTCGGTCGGGCTAGCTTCAACAGATACGCAGTATTTT
TRBV5-1,NA,TRBJ2-3,NA,CASSFEGVNTDTQYF,TGCGCCAGCAGCTTCGAGGGAGTCAACACAGATACGCAGTATTTT
TRBV7-2,NA,TRBJ2-3,NA,CASSFSLRTDTQYF,TGTGCCAGCAGCTTCAGTCTCCGCACAGATACGCAGTATTTT
TRBV30,NA,TRBJ1-2,TRBD1,CAWSTRTGVYGYTF,TGTGCCTGGAGTACGCGGACAGGGGTGTATGGCTACACCTTC
TRBV5-6,NA,TRBJ1-5,NA,CASSRGRVESNQPQHF,TGTGCCAGCAGCCGAGGCAGGGTTGAAAGCAATCAGCCCCAGCATTTT
TRBV2,NA,TRBJ2-3,TRBD1,CASTQGAATDTQYF,TGTGCCAGCACCCAGGGGGCGGCCACAGATACGCAGTATTTT
TRBV9,NA,TRBJ2-1,NA,CASSEGARGAGDEQFF,TGTGCCAGCAGCGAGGGAGCCAGGGGGGCAGGGGATGAGCAGTTCTTC
TRBV2,NA,TRBJ1-5,NA,CASSENAGGQPQHF,TGTGCCAGCAGTGAAAACGCGGGGGGGCAGCCCCAGCATTTT